This TCR beta chain was captured in a study of CD8 T cells in ankylosing spondylitis. With 11 bases removed from V and 4 bases from J, the gap between germline ends came to 15 bases. Per the germline V gene, CDR1 is MNHEY and CDR2 is SVGEGT. This CDR3 contains 13 residues. Study results and caveats: Blood of patients with ankylosing spondylitis appeared to be characterized by a TCR beta motif of eight highly homologous variants.

TCRdb used MiXCR to reprocess the 5' RACE reads, holding one entry per CDR3 protein. The table shows some 840,000 distinct CDR3 sequences, with 12% occurring only once. A few counts support this clonotype. Antigen unknown. This clonotype was sampled from a male donor with ankylosing spondylitis. The sequencing input was blood, either unsorted or a sorted T cell fraction (not recorded which). The chain combines TRBV6-2 or TRBV6-3 with TRBJ1-3; no clear D gene. CDR3 in DNA: TGTGCCTCCAAGAGGACTCTGGGAAACACCATATATTTT. Its protein product is CASKRTLGNTIYF.